This TCR beta chain emerged from a study of neurological immune-mediated disorders. The study, taken as a whole, reports: Private repertoires in all groups were suggested by the absence of shared CDR3 amino acid sequences among expanded clones across subjects. HTLV-1-associated myelopathy ranked highest for TCR clonal expansion and multiple sclerosis lowest, beneath healthy controls.

5'RACE with 10-nucleotide random UMIs generated the cDNA. TCRdb recomputed calls from the 5' RACE reads with MiXCR, one row per CDR3 protein. The data show 9,500 to 13,000 distinct CDR3 sequences, approximately 21% seen once. In this sample, this clonotype is large. Its cognate antigen is unknown. Germline CDR1 and CDR2: SGHRS and YFSETQ. This CDR3 is 17 amino acids long. J was trimmed by 3 bases and V by 4 bases; bases with no gene match: 13. Sorted libraries were derived from some 1 million CD4+ or CD8+ T cells. The V call is TRBV5-1, the J call TRBJ2-1; 7 nucleotides agree with TRBD2. This clonotype originated in a woman in her fifties or sixties with HTLV-1-associated myelopathy (HAM/TSP). The sample comprised CD8+ T cells from blood. The CDR3 is CASSPTERGVFYNEQFF. CDR3 in DNA: TGCGCCAGCAGCCCAACCGAGCGGGGAGTCTTCTACAATGAGCAGTTCTTC.